A selection of T cell receptor beta chains follows, all from one sample in a study of T cells after yellow fever vaccination. Each CDR3 protein is one row after TCRdb ran MiXCR on the 5' RACE reads. The table lists 300,000 to 400,000 distinct CDR3 sequences, approximately 6% of them singletons. The sample consisted of PBMCs, taken 5 days after the yellow fever booster vaccination. All receptors derive from a man aged 25-40 years who received the YFV17D yellow fever vaccine. The CDR3 runs from the conserved cysteine through the conserved F or W. Each record gives: J gene, clone size, V gene, D gene, CDR3 DNA, CDR3 protein. The D gene is left open where the match is weak. Only some rows state a clone size, as once, few, many or a class for expanded clones.

>TRBJ1-5|NA|TRBV27|NA
TGTGCCAGCAGTTTGGAAGGGCATCAGCCCCAGCATTTT
CASSLEGHQPQHF
>TRBJ2-3|NA|TRBV3-1|TRBD1
TGTGCCTGCAGCCAAGGGGGCCTCCGGCTGGTGTCAGATACGCAGTATTTT
CACSQGGLRLVSDTQYF
>TRBJ2-5|few|TRBV29-1|NA
TGCAGCGTGGGGGTTGAGACCCAGTACTTC
CSVGVETQYF
>TRBJ2-5|many|TRBV7-2|TRBD1
TGTGCCAGCAGCTTAGGGGGACAGGGAAGGGAGACCCAGTACTTC
CASSLGGQGRETQYF
>TRBJ2-7|NA|TRBV7-9|TRBD1
TGTGCCAGCAGCTGGGACAGGGATAACCCCTACGAGCAGTACTTC
CASSWDRDNPYEQYF
>TRBJ2-7|few|TRBV6-1|NA
TGTGCCAGCAGTGTACGGGGAGGTGCAGAGGGGTACGAGCAGTACTTC
CASSVRGGAEGYEQYF
>TRBJ2-1|NA|TRBV4-2|NA
TGTGCCAGCAGCCAGGAGGGTGGGTGGGACACTGAGCAGTTCTTC
CASSQEGGWDTEQFF
>TRBJ2-5|few|TRBV6-2/TRBV6-3|NA
TGTGCCAGCAGTTACGCTTCTAGACAAGAGACCCAGTACTTC
CASSYASRQETQYF
>TRBJ2-7|few|TRBV9|TRBD1
TGTGCCAGCAGCCCGCAGGGGGCACTACTATACGAGCAGTACTTC
CASSPQGALLYEQYF
>TRBJ2-1|many|TRBV7-8|NA
TGTGCCAGCAGCTACCAAATGACAGGCTCCTACAATGAGCAGTTCTTC
CASSYQMTGSYNEQFF
>TRBJ2-5|many|TRBV5-6|NA
TGTGCCAGCAGCTTGGCTCTTGTCAGGGTATCGGAGACCCAGTACTTC
CASSLALVRVSETQYF
>TRBJ2-7|few|TRBV7-9|TRBD1
TGTGCCAGCAGCTTGAGTCCAATAGGACAGGGGTCCGAGCAGTACTTC
CASSLSPIGQGSEQYF